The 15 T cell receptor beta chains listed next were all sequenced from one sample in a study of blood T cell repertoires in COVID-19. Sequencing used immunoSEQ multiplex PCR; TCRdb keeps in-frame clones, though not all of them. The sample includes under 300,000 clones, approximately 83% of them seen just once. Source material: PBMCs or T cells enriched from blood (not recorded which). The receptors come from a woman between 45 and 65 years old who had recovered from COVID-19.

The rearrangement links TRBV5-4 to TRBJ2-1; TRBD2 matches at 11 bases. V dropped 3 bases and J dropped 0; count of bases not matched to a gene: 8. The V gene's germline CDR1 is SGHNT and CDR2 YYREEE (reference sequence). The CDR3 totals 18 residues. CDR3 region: CASSSGLAASSSYNEQFF. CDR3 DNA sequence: TGTGCCAGCAGCTCGGGACTAGCGGCCTCGAGCTCCTACAATGAGCAGTTCTTC. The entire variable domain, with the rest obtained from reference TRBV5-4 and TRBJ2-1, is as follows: ETGVTQSPTHLIKTRGQQVTLRCSSQSGHNTVSWYQQALGQGPQFIFQYYREEENGRGNFPPRFSGLQFPNYSSELNVNALELDDSALYLCASSSGLAASSSYNEQFFGPGTRLTVL.

Written as DNA, the CDR3 is TGTGCCAGCAGTCCCACACAGGGCCCGGGAGGGTTGATCAGGTATCCCCAGTACTTC. It specifies CASSPTQGPGGLIRYPQYF. The rearrangement links TRBV6-6 to TRBJ2-5, with 8 positions matching TRBD2. The CDR3 extends over 19 amino acids. V was pared by 5 bases and J by 9 bases, with 26 bases of the junction left unmatched. CDR1 MNHNY and CDR2 SVGAGI come from the germline V gene (reference sequence).

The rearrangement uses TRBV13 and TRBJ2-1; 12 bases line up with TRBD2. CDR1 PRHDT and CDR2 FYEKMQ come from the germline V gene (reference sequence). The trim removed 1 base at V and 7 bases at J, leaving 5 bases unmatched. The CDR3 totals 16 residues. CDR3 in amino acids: CASSLDTSGRHNEQFF. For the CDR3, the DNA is TGTGCCAGCAGCTTAGATACTAGCGGGAGGCATAATGAGCAGTTCTTC. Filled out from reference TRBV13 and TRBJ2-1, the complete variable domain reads AAGVIQSPRHLIKEKRETATLKCYPIPRHDTVYWYQQGPGQDPQFLISFYEKMQSDKGSIPDRFSAQQFSDYHSELNMSSLELGDSALYFCASSLDTSGRHNEQFFGPGTRLTVL.

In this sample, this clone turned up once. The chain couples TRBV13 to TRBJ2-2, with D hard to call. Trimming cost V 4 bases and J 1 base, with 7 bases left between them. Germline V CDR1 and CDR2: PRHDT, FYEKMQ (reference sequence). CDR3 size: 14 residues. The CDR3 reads CASSSQENTGELFF. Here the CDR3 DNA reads TGTGCCAGCAGCTCGCAGGAGAACACCGGGGAGCTGTTTTTT.

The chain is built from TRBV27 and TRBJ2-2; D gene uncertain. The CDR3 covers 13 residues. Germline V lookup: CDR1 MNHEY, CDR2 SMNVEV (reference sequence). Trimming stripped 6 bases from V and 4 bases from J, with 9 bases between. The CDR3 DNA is TGTGCCAGCAGCCCCCCGGGCACCGGGGAGCTGTTTTTT. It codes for CASSPPGTGELFF.

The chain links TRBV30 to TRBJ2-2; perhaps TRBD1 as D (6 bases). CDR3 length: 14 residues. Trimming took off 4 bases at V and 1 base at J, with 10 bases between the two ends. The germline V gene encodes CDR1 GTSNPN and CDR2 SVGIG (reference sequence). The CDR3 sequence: CAWKAGENTGELFF. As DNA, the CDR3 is TGTGCCTGGAAGGCAGGGGAGAACACCGGGGAGCTGTTTTTT.

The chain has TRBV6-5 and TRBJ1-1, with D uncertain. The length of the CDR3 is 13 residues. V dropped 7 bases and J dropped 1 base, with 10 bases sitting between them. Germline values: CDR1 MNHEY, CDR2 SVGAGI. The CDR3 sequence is CASTWRGNTEAFF. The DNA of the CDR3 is TGTGCCAGCACCTGGCGAGGGAACACTGAAGCTTTCTTT.

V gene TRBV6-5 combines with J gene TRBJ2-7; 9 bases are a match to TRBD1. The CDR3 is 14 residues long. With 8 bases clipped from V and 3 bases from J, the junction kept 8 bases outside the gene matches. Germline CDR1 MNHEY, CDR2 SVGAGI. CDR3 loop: CASARGGQGYEQYF. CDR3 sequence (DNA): TGTGCCAGCGCGAGGGGGGGACAGGGCTACGAGCAGTACTTC.

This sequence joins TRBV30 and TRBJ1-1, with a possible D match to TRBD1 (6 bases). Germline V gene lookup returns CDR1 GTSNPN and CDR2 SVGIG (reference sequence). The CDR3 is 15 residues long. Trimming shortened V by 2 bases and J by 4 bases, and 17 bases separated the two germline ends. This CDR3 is CAWSWAGVSSTEAFF. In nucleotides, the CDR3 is TGTGCCTGGAGTTGGGCAGGGGTTAGTAGCACTGAAGCTTTCTTT.

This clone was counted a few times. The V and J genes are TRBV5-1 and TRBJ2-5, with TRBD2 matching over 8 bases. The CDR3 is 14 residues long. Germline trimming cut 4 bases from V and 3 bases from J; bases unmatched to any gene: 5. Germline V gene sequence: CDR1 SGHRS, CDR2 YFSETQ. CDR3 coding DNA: TGCGCCAGCAGCGCCGGACTAGCCGAAGAGACCCAGTACTTC. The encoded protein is CASSAGLAEETQYF.

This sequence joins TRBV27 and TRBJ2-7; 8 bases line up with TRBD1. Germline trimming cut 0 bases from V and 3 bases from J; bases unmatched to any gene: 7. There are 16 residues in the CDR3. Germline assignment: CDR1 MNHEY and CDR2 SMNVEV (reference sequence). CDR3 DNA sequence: TGTGCCAGCAGTTTATCGGCGGGACAGGTCGTCTACGAGCAGTACTTC. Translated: CASSLSAGQVVYEQYF.

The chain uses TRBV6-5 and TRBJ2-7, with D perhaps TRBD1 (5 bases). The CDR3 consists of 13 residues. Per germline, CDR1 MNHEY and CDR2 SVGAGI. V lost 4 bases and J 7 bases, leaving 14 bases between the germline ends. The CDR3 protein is CASSFTRDQEQYF. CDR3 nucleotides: TGTGCCAGCAGTTTCACCAGGGATCAGGAGCAGTACTTC.

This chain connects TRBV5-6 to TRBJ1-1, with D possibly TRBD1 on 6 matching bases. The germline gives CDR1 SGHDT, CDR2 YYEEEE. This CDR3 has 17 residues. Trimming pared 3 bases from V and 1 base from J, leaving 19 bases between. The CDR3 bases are TGTGCCAGCAGCTACCGACAGGTTTGGGGTCCGAACACTGAAGCTTTCTTT. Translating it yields CASSYRQVWGPNTEAFF.

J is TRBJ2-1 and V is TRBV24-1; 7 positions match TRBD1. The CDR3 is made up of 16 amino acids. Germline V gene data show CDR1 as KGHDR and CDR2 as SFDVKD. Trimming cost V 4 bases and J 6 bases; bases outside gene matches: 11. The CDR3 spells CATSDAKGGGFNEQFF. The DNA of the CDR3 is TGTGCCACCAGTGACGCCAAAGGGGGCGGCTTCAATGAGCAGTTCTTC.

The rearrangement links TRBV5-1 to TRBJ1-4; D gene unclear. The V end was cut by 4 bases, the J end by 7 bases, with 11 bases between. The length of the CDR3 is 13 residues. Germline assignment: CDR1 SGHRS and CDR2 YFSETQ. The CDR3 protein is CASSAGPSEKLFF. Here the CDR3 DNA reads TGCGCCAGCAGCGCGGGTCCCAGTGAAAAACTGTTTTTT. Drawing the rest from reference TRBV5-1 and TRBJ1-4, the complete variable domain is KAGVTQTPRYLIKTRGQQVTLSCSPISGHRSVSWYQQTPGQGLQFLFEYFSETQRNKGNFPGRFSGRQFSNSRSEMNVSTLELGDSALYLCASSAGPSEKLFFGSGTQLSVL.